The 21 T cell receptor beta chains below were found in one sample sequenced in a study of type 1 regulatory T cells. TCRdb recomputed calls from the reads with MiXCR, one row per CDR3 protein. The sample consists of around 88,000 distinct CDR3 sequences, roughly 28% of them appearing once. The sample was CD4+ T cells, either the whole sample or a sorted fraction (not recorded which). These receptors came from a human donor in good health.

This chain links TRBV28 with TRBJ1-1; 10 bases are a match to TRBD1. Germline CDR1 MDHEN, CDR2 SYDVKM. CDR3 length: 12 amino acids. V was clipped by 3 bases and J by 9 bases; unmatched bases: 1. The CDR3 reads CASSLDRGKAFF. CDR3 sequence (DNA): TGTGCCAGCAGTTTGGACAGGGGGAAAGCTTTCTTT.

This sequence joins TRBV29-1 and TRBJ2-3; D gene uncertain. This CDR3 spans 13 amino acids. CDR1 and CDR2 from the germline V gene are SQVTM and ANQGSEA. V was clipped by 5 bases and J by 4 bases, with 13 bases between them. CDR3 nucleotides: TGCAGCGTTCGTGGTATGCGAGCAGATACGCAGTATTTT. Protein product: CSVRGMRADTQYF.

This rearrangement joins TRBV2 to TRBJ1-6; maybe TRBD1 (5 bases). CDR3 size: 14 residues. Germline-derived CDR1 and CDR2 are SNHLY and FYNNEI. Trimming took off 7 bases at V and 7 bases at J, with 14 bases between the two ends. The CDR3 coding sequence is TGTGCCAGCACCTCGGGACCCTTGAATTCACCCCTCCACTTT. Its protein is CASTSGPLNSPLHF.

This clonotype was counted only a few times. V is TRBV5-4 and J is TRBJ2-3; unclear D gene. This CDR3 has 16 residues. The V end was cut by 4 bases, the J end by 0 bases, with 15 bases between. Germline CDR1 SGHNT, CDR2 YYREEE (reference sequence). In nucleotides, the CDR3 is TGTGCCAGCAGCGCCCGGAGTCCGGTTAGCACAGATACGCAGTATTTT. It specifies CASSARSPVSTDTQYF.

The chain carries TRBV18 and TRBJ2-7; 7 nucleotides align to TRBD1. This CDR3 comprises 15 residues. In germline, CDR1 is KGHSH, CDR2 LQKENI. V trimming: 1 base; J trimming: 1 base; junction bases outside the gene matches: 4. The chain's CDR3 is CASSPRGTESYEQYF. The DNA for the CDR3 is TGTGCCAGCTCACCACGAGGGACAGAGTCCTACGAGCAGTACTTC.

This chain's CDR3 is CASSGQGAGTEAFF. In DNA, the CDR3 is TGTGCCAGCAGTGGACAGGGGGCGGGCACTGAAGCTTTCTTT. This chain connects TRBV2 to TRBJ1-1, with 10 bases aligning to TRBD1. This CDR3 spans 14 amino acids. Germline CDR1 SNHLY, CDR2 FYNNEI. Germline trimming cut 4 bases from V and 4 bases from J; bases unmatched to any gene: 3.

CDR3 region: CSAYSGTSTDTQYF. The CDR3 nucleotides are TGCAGTGCTTATAGCGGGACTAGCACAGATACGCAGTATTTT. This sequence joins TRBV20-1 and TRBJ2-3; the match to TRBD2 covers 8 bases. The germline V gene has CDR1 DFQATT and CDR2 SNEGSKA (reference sequence). The CDR3 covers 14 residues. V dropped 5 bases and J dropped 0; count of bases not matched to a gene: 4.

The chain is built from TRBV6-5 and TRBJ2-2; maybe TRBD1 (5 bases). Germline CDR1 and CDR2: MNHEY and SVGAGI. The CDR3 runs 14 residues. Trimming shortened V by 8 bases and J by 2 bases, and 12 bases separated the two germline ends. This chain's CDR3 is CASPLTGNTGELFF. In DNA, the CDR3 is TGTGCCAGCCCCCTCACAGGAAACACCGGGGAGCTGTTTTTT.

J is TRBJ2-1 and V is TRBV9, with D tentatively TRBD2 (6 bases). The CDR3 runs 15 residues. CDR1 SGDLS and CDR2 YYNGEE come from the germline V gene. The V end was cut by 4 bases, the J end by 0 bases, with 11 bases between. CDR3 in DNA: TGTGCCAGCAGCCAACGGGACTCCTCCTACAATGAGCAGTTCTTC. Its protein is CASSQRDSSYNEQFF.

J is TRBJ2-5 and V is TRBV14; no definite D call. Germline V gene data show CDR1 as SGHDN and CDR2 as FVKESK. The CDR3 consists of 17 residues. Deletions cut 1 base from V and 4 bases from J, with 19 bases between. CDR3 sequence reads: CASSQVWPATPAETQYF. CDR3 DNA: TGTGCCAGCAGCCAAGTTTGGCCAGCCACGCCGGCAGAGACCCAGTACTTC.

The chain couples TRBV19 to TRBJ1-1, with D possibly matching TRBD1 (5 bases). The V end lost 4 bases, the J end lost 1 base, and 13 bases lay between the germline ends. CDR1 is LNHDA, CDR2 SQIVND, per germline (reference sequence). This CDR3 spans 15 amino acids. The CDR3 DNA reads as TGTGCCAGTAGTACATTGGGGGACGGGAACACTGAAGCTTTCTTT. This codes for CASSTLGDGNTEAFF.

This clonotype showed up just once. This CDR3 reads CASSQDTVFGTSGSWRYEQYF. The CDR3 DNA is TGTGCCAGCAGCCAAGATACGGTCTTCGGGACTAGCGGGAGTTGGCGCTACGAGCAGTACTTC. The rearrangement joins TRBV3-1 to TRBJ2-7; the match to TRBD2 covers 14 bases. The J segment lost 3 bases and the V segment lost 0 bases, leaving 16 bases of the junction unmatched. Germline values: CDR1 LGHDT, CDR2 YNNKEL (reference sequence). This CDR3 region has 21 residues.

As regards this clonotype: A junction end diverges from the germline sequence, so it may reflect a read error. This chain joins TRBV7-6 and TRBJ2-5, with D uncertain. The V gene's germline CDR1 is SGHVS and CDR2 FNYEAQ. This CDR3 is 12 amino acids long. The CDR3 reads CASSLSTETQYF. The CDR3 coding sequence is TGTGCCAGTAGCTTATCTACAGAGACCCAGTACTTC.

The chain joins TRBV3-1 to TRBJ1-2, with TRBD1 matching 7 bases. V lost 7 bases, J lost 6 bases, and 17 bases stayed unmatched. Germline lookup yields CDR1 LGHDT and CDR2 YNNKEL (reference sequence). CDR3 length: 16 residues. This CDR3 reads CASNPRTGLRPDGYTF. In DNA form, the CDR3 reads TGTGCCAGCAACCCGCGGACAGGCCTTCGACCCGATGGCTACACCTTC.

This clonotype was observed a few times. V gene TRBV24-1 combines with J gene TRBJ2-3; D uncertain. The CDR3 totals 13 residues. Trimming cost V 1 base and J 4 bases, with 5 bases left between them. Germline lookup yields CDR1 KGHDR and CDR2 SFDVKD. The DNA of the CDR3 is TGTGCCACCAGTGATTTCTCTGCAGATACGCAGTATTTT. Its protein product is CATSDFSADTQYF.

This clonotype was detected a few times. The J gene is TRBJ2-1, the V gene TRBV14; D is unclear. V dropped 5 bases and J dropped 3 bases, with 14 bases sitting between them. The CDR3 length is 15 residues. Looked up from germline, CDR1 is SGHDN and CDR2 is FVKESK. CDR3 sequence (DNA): TGTGCCAGCAGCGCATCCGGGCCTTACTACAATGAGCAGTTCTTC. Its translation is CASSASGPYYNEQFF. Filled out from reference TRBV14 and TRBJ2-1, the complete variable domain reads EAGVTQFPSHSVIEKGQTVTLRCDPISGHDNLYWYRRVMGKEIKFLLHFVKESKQDESGMPNNRFLAERTGGTYSTLKVQPAELEDSGVYFCASSASGPYYNEQFFGPGTRLTVL.

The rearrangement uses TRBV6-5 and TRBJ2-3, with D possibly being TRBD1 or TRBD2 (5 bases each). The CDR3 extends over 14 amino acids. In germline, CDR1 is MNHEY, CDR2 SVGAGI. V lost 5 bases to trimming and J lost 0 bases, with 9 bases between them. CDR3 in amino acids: CASSRRDSTDTQYF. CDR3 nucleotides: TGTGCCAGCAGTCGTCGGGACAGCACAGATACGCAGTATTTT.

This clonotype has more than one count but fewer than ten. The CDR3 reads CASSFHESGTTDTQYF. The CDR3 bases are TGTGCCAGCAGCTTCCACGAATCGGGGACAACAGATACGCAGTATTTT. The V and J genes are TRBV7-8 and TRBJ2-3, with a weak D call TRBD1 (6 bases). This CDR3 has 16 amino acids. Trimming took off 3 bases at V and 3 bases at J, with 16 bases between the two ends. CDR1 SGHVS and CDR2 FQNEAQ come from the germline V gene.

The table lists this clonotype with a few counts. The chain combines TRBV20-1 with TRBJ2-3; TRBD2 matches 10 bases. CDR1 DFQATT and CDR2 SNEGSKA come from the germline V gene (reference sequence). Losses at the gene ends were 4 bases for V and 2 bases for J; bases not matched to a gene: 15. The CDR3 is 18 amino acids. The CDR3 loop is CSATKPSGSLWATDTQYF. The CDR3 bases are TGCAGTGCTACTAAGCCTAGCGGGAGTTTGTGGGCCACAGATACGCAGTATTTT.

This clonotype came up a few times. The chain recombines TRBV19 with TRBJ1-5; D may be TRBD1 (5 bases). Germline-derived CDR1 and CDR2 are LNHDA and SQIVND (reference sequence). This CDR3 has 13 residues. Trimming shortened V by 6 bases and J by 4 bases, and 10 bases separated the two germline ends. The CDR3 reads CASRRGVNQPQHF. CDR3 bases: TGTGCCAGTAGGCGAGGGGTAAATCAGCCCCAGCATTTT.

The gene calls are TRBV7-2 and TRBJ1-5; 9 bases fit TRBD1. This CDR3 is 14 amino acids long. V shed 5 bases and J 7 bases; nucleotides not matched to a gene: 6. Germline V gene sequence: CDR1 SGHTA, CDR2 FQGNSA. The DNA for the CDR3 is TGTGCCAGCAGCCCAGGGGACAGGGCCCAGCCCCAGCATTTT. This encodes CASSPGDRAQPQHF.